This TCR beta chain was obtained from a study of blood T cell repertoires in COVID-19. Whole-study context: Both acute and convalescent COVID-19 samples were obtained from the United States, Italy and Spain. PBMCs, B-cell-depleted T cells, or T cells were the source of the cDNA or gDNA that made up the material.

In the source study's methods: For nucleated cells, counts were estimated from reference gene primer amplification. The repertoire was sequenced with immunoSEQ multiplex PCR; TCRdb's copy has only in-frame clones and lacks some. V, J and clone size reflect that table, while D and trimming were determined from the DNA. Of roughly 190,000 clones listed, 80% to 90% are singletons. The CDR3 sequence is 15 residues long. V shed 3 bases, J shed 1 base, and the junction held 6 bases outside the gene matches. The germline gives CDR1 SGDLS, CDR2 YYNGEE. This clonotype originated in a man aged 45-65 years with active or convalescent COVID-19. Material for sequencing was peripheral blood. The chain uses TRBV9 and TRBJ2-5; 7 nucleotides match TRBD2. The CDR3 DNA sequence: TGTGCCAGCAGCGCCGACGGGAGGTTCCAAGAGACCCAGTACTTC. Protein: CASSADGRFQETQYF. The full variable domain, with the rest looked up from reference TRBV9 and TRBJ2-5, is DSGVTQTPKHLITATGQRVTLRCSPRSGDLSVYWYQQSLDQGLQFLIQYYNGEERAKGNILERFSAQQFPDLHSELNLSSLELGDSALYFCASSADGRFQETQYFGPGTRLLVL.